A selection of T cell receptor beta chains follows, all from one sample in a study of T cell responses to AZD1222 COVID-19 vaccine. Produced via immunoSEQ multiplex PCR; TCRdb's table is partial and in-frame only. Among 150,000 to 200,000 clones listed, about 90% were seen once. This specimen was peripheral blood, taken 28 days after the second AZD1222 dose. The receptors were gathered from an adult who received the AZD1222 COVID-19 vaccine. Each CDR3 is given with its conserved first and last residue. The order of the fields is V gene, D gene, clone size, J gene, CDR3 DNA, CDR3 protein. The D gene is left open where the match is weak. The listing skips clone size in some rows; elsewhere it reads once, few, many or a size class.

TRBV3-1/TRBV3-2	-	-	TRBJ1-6	TGTGCCAGCAGCCATAATTCACCCCTCCACTTT	CASSHNSPLHF
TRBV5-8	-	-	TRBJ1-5	TGTGCCAGCAGCTTGTATGTGGCAGACAATCAGCCCCAGCATTTT	CASSLYVADNQPQHF
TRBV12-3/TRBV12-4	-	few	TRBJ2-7	TGTGCCAGCAGTTTAGGGGTAGGCGAGCAGTACTTC	CASSLGVGEQYF
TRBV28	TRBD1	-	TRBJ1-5	TGTGCCAGCAGTTTACACGGACAGGGGATTCAGCCCCAGCATTTT	CASSLHGQGIQPQHF
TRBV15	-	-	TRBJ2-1	TGTGCCACCAGCAGAGAAAATGGGGGAAATGAGCAGTTCTTC	CATSRENGGNEQFF
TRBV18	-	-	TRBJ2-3	TGTGCCAGCTCACCAGTGGAGGGGGCCGGCACAGATACGCAGTATTTT	CASSPVEGAGTDTQYF
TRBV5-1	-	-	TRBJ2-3	TGCGCCAGCCATCGGCAGGGGAGCACAGATACGCAGTATTTT	CASHRQGSTDTQYF
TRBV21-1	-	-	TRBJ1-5	TGTGCCAGCAGCAAAGAGGGAGAGGGGGGGAACAATCAGCCCCAGCATTTT	CASSKEGEGGNNQPQHF
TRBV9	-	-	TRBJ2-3	TGTGCCAGCACCCCGTGGGGCGGGCCCTTTCCCACAGATACGCAGTATTTT	CASTPWGGPFPTDTQYF
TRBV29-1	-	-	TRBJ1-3	TGCAGCGTTCGGTCGGCGTTAGCACTATATTTT	CSVRSALALYF
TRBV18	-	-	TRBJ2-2	TGTGCCAGCTCACCAGGCACTTCTGCCGGGGAGCTGTTTTTT	CASSPGTSAGELFF
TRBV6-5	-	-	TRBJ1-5	TGTGCCAGCAGTTACAGTCGGACAATTTATCAGCCCCAGCATTTT	CASSYSRTIYQPQHF
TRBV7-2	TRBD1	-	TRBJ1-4	TGTGCCAGCAGCTTAGCCGGACAGGGTGTTGGAAAACTGTTTTTT	CASSLAGQGVGKLFF
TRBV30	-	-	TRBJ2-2	TGTGCCTGGAGGGCAGACAGTTACACCGGGGAGCTGTTTTTT	CAWRADSYTGELFF
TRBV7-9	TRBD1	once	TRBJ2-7	TGTGCCAGCAGCCGTGACAGGGATCTCTACGAGCAGTACTTC	CASSRDRDLYEQYF
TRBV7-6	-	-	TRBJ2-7	TGTGCCAGCAGCTTTGACAGGACCTCCTACGAGCAGTACTTC	CASSFDRTSYEQYF